This T cell receptor beta chain was sequenced in a study of chronic HIV infection and antiretroviral therapy (dated by TCRdb to 2013 to 2016). This clonotype was seen at least ten times. Its antigen target is currently unknown. Within one base of it there is no much larger clone, and no base qualities were kept. Per the germline V gene (reference sequence), MNHEY is the CDR1 and SMNVEV is the CDR2. The V end loses 6 bases and the J end loses 0 bases, and a stretch of 18 bases separates them. Taken from cysteine to phenylalanine, the CDR3 has 16 residues. Only CDR3 DNA remains: 48 bases, in frame from the first base. Receptor libraries were prepared by 5' RACE. The sample was run on an Illumina MiSeq. The public reads were reprocessed in TCRdb via fastp at Q25 and MiXCR, keeping in-frame beta chains. Merged by CDR3 protein, the rows form single entries marked with the most common genes and DNA. Recorded for this sample are approximately 30,000 distinct CDR3 sequences; 7% to 10% of them occurred a single time. The top ten hold roughly 2.4% of the sample.

Material for sequencing was peripheral blood. The chain is encoded by TRBV27 joined to TRBJ2-7; the D region possibly corresponds to TRBD1 (6 bases align). The TCR sequence derives from an adult who had HIV and had not received antiretroviral therapy, or was an uninfected healthy control (not recorded which). The CDR3 region has the sequence CASSLDRGTRSYEQYF. In nucleotide form, the sequence is TGTGCCAGCAGCCTTGATAGGGGGACCCGCTCCTACGAGCAGTACTTC.